Relative to its sample, the clone carrying this TCR beta chain is medium-sized. The data derive from a study of early T cells in non-severe SARS-CoV-2 infection. Looking at the study overall: From unsorted whole blood, bulk RNA was sequenced, and the chains remained unpaired.

Trimming shortened V by 1 base and J by 3 bases, and 7 bases separated the two germline ends. The CDR3 spans 13 residues. CDR1 is SGHTA, CDR2 FQGNSA, per germline. TCRdb itself ran the 5' RACE reads through MiXCR, one entry per CDR3 protein. There are about 25,000 distinct CDR3 sequences in the sample; around 5.8% occur only once, and less than 2.5% lies in the top ten. This sequence originates from an adult who was a healthcare worker with PCR-confirmed SARS-CoV-2 infection or an uninfected control (not recorded which). J is TRBJ2-7 and V is TRBV7-2; D is ambiguous. Sequenced sample: whole blood. The CDR3 loop reads CASSLGARYEQYF. CDR3 nucleotides: TGTGCCAGCAGCTTAGGTGCCCGCTACGAGCAGTACTTC.